Listed below are T cell receptor beta chains from one sample, sequenced in a study of cytomegalovirus exposure and HLA in healthy donors. Only in-frame clones appear in the TCRdb table, and some are missing; sequencing was by immunoSEQ multiplex PCR. The sample yields 100,000 to 150,000 clones, about 11% seen once. Sample: PBMCs. The receptors come from a woman in her late teens or twenties in good health and CMV-seropositive. Both conserved end residues are part of each CDR3. The D gene is left open where the match is weak. The size field is filled for only some rows; it gives once, few, many or a size class.

TRBJ1-3 - TRBD1 TRBV28 CASTQIGDSGNTIYF TGTGCCAGCACCCAAATTGGGGACAGTGGAAACACCATATATTTT
TRBJ2-7 - - TRBV2 CASRPRLSSYEQYF TGTGCCAGCAGACCCCGACTGAGCTCCTACGAGCAGTACTTC
TRBJ1-5 - - TRBV30 CAWSPREGWQPQHF TGTGCCTGGAGTCCCAGGGAGGGCTGGCAGCCCCAGCATTTT
TRBJ2-1 - - TRBV5-6 CASSSGSGNEQFF TGTGCCAGCAGCTCGGGGAGCGGCAATGAGCAGTTCTTC
TRBJ1-4 few - TRBV18 CASSPGTSEKLFF TGTGCCAGCTCACCTGGGACATCTGAAAAACTGTTTTTT
TRBJ1-5 - TRBD1 TRBV6-1 CASTLRGGQNQPQHF TGTGCCAGCACCCTTCGGGGGGGACAGAATCAGCCCCAGCATTTT
TRBJ2-1 few - TRBV20-1 CSARPSYEQFF TGCAGTGCTAGACCGTCTTATGAGCAGTTCTTC
TRBJ1-1 few - TRBV30 CAWSNLRGSTEAFF TGTGCCTGGAGTAACCTCCGGGGGTCCACTGAAGCTTTCTTT
TRBJ1-2 few - TRBV6-5 CASSYLGGANYGYTF TGTGCCAGCAGTTATCTGGGGGGGGCTAACTATGGCTACACCTTC
TRBJ2-5 few - TRBV6-1 CASRRGETQYF TGTGCCAGCAGGCGGGGAGAGACCCAGTACTTC
TRBJ1-1 few - TRBV5-6 CASSFPTPNTEAFF TGTGCCAGCAGCTTCCCGACACCTAACACTGAAGCTTTCTTT
TRBJ1-1 few - TRBV2 CASRGGFQNTEAFF TGTGCCAGCAGGGGAGGGTTTCAGAACACTGAAGCTTTCTTT
TRBJ1-5 few - TRBV19 CASSIGQGQSHQPQHF TGTGCCAGTAGTATTGGGCAGGGCCAGAGCCATCAGCCCCAGCATTTT
TRBJ2-7 - - TRBV29-1 CSVRSPRLGNYEQYF TGCAGCGTTCGTAGCCCCCGTCTCGGAAACTACGAGCAGTACTTC
TRBJ2-3 - - TRBV7-3 CASSPRDGTWTDTQYF TGTGCCAGCAGCCCCAGAGACGGGACTTGGACAGATACGCAGTATTTT
TRBJ2-3 - - TRBV29-1 CSVPGLVTDTQYF TGCAGCGTCCCGGGACTCGTTACAGATACGCAGTATTTT
TRBJ2-7 few - TRBV30 CAWSVGGVSYEQYF TGTGCCTGGAGCGTCGGGGGAGTCTCCTACGAGCAGTACTTC
TRBJ1-2 few - TRBV6-1 CASADSLYGYTF TGTGCCAGCGCAGACAGCCTCTATGGCTACACCTTC
TRBJ2-2 - TRBD2 TRBV30 CAWSVSTSETGELFF TGTGCCTGGAGTGTTAGTACTAGCGAAACCGGGGAGCTGTTTTTT
TRBJ2-1 - - TRBV19 CASSISLNNEQFF TGTGCCAGTAGTATTAGTCTGAACAATGAGCAGTTCTTC
TRBJ2-4 few TRBD1 TRBV5-6 CASSSTGTGGFQDF TGTGCCAGCAGCTCAACCGGGACAGGGGGCTTTCAAGACTTC
TRBJ2-1 - - TRBV19 CASNPTVSAYNEQFF TGTGCCAGTAATCCAACCGTGAGCGCCTACAATGAGCAGTTCTTC
TRBJ1-1 few - TRBV4-2 CASSNTQTLNTEAFF TGTGCCAGCAGCAACACCCAAACACTGAACACTGAAGCTTTCTTT
TRBJ2-2 - - TRBV9 CASSVVTENTGELFF TGTGCCAGCAGCGTAGTGACAGAGAACACCGGGGAGCTGTTTTTT
TRBJ1-1 few - TRBV18 CASSQGMNTEAFF TGTGCCAGCTCACAGGGGATGAACACTGAAGCTTTCTTT
TRBJ2-7 - TRBD1 TRBV5-1 CASSLAARGTYEQYF TGCGCCAGCAGCTTGGCGGCCAGGGGGACCTACGAGCAGTACTTC
TRBJ2-7 few TRBD2 TRBV4-1 CASSQEKGLAGEQYF TGCGCCAGCAGCCAAGAGAAGGGGCTAGCGGGAGAGCAGTACTTC
TRBJ1-2 - TRBD1 TRBV7-6 CASSLGTGPYGYTF TGTGCCAGCAGCTTGGGGACAGGGCCCTACGGCTACACCTTC
TRBJ1-5 few TRBD1 TRBV9 CASSVGDRGNQPQHF TGTGCCAGCAGCGTAGGGGACAGGGGCAATCAGCCCCAGCATTTT
TRBJ2-2 few TRBD1 TRBV6-1 CASRVQQGNGELFF TGTGCCAGCAGAGTTCAACAGGGGAACGGGGAGCTGTTTTTT
TRBJ2-1 few - TRBV27 CASSLGANTYNEQFF TGTGCCAGCAGTTTGGGAGCGAATACCTACAATGAGCAGTTCTTC
TRBJ2-1 few TRBD2 TRBV7-8 CASSRSGSSYEQFF TGTGCCAGCAGCCGTAGCGGGAGTAGCTATGAGCAGTTCTTC
TRBJ2-7 few - TRBV27 CASSLRGTYEQYF TGTGCCAGCAGTTTACGGGGGACCTACGAGCAGTACTTC
TRBJ2-1 - TRBD2 TRBV6-4 CASSILAGGRNEQFF TGTGCCAGCAGCATTCTAGCGGGAGGGCGTAATGAGCAGTTCTTC
TRBJ2-5 - TRBD1 TRBV5-1 CASRGTGETQYF TGCGCCAGCAGGGGGACAGGCGAGACCCAGTACTTC
TRBJ1-1 - - TRBV19 CASLQGRDTEAFF TGTGCCAGTCTACAGGGACGGGACACTGAAGCTTTCTTT
TRBJ2-5 - TRBD2 TRBV29-1 CSVGGTSGSYETQYF TGCAGCGTCGGCGGGACTAGCGGGAGCTATGAGACCCAGTACTTC
TRBJ2-2 few - TRBV5-1 CASSLALTGELFF TGCGCCAGCAGCTTAGCACTCACCGGGGAGCTGTTTTTT
TRBJ2-5 few - TRBV6-1 CASSERGGVGTQYF TGTGCCAGCAGTGAGCGGGGTGGAGTGGGGACCCAGTACTTC
TRBJ1-2 - TRBD1 TRBV9 CASSVQGAWGYTF TGTGCCAGCAGCGTCCAGGGGGCCTGGGGCTACACCTTC
TRBJ1-5 few - TRBV7-2 CASSFLGTISNQPQHF TGTGCCAGCAGCTTCCTCGGGACAATTAGCAATCAGCCCCAGCATTTT
TRBJ1-2 few - TRBV2 CASRAPEAGYGYTF TGTGCCAGCAGGGCGCCCGAGGCCGGCTATGGCTACACCTTC
TRBJ1-4 - - TRBV4-1 CASSQSTGQKLFF TGCGCCAGCAGCCAGTCCACAGGGCAAAAACTGTTTTTT
TRBJ2-5 - TRBD2 TRBV7-8 CASKKGTSGETQYF TGTGCCAGCAAAAAGGGGACTAGCGGAGAGACCCAGTACTTC
TRBJ2-7 - TRBD2 TRBV7-6 CASSLYLAGSYEQYF TGTGCCAGCAGCTTATACCTAGCGGGATCCTACGAGCAGTACTTC
TRBJ2-7 few TRBD2 TRBV6-1 CASSELGGREWGEQYF TGTGCCAGCAGTGAATTAGGCGGGCGGGAGTGGGGCGAGCAGTACTTC
TRBJ2-1 few TRBD1 TRBV29-1 CSVESGTGLRNEQFF TGCAGCGTTGAGTCCGGGACAGGCCTTAGGAATGAGCAGTTCTTC
TRBJ2-7 few - TRBV19 CASGREVSASYEQYF TGTGCCAGTGGGAGAGAGGTTAGCGCCTCCTACGAGCAGTACTTC
TRBJ1-4 few - TRBV4-2 CASSQDSATAQNEKLFF TGTGCCAGCAGCCAAGATTCGGCAACAGCCCAAAATGAAAAACTGTTTTTT
TRBJ2-5 few TRBD1 TRBV5-1 CASSLKTGVETQYF TGCGCCAGCAGCTTAAAGACAGGGGTGGAGACCCAGTACTTC
TRBJ1-2 - - TRBV6-5 CASSLNPEPFWGYTF TGTGCCAGCAGCCTTAACCCGGAGCCGTTTTGGGGCTACACCTTC
TRBJ2-3 few TRBD2 TRBV6-1 CASTATSYPDTQYF TGTGCCAGCACCGCGACTAGCTACCCTGATACGCAGTATTTT
TRBJ2-7 few - TRBV6-5 CASSYNGLLGVYEQYF TGTGCCAGCAGTTACAATGGCCTCCTAGGGGTCTACGAGCAGTACTTC
TRBJ2-1 - TRBD2 TRBV4-2 CASSRVAGGANEQFF TGTGCCAGCAGCCGAGTAGCGGGAGGGGCTAATGAGCAGTTCTTC
TRBJ2-7 few - TRBV29-1 CSVAGRASHEQYF TGCAGCGTTGCTGGGAGAGCCAGCCACGAGCAGTACTTC
TRBJ2-2 few - TRBV5-1 CASNGMGLNTGELFF TGCGCCAGCAATGGTATGGGACTGAACACCGGGGAGCTGTTTTTT
TRBJ2-3 - - TRBV7-9 CASSSPLTPDTQYF TGTGCCAGCAGCTCCCCCCTCACTCCGGATACGCAGTATTTT
TRBJ2-7 - TRBD1 TRBV27 CASTPIGTGATEQYF TGTGCCAGCACCCCGATCGGGACAGGGGCCACCGAGCAGTACTTC
TRBJ2-7 - - TRBV15 CATSRGTFGSYEQYF TGTGCCACCAGCAGAGGGACTTTCGGCTCCTACGAGCAGTACTTC